One and the same sample provided the 24 T cell receptor beta chains below, sequenced in a study of PD-1 blockade in classical Hodgkin lymphoma (dated by TCRdb to about 2020). Sample time point, as interpreted from the label and publication: cycle 1 day 1 (C1D1), immediately before nivolumab initiation. Every trial patient had relapsed following autologous stem cell transplantation, and prior brentuximab vedotin exposure was what differed among cohorts A, B and C. A Miltenyi CD4+ T cell isolation kit was used for magnetic negative selection to purify CD4+ T cells from thawed PBMCs. Library creation used the immunoSEQ multiplex PCR assay. TCRdb took over this immuneACCESS table, retaining in-frame rearrangements with V and J assigned. Such tables are incomplete; in checked studies, under half of the missing clones stem from an unresolved V gene, and the remainder is unexplained. The sample table holds tens of thousands of clones, of which over 80% were seen once. The biggest ten clones account for more than 1.5% of the sample.

This material consisted of CD4+ T cells from blood, taken at baseline. The receptors here all came from a human donor with classical Hodgkin lymphoma.

The J gene is TRBJ1-2, the V gene TRBV9, with no clear D. V lost 0 bases to trimming and J lost 3 bases, with 12 bases between them. Germline values: CDR1 SGDLS, CDR2 YYNGEE. This CDR3 comprises 15 residues. CDR3 sequence reads: CASSVATVGYYGYTF. The CDR3 nucleotides read TGTGCCAGCAGCGTAGCTACGGTGGGCTACTATGGCTACACCTTC.

The sample holds one count of this clone. J is TRBJ2-7 and V is TRBV18; a weak D match, TRBD1 (6 bases). CDR3 size: 14 residues. V was clipped by 3 bases and J by 3 bases, with 12 bases between them. Per the germline V gene, CDR1 is KGHSH and CDR2 is LQKENI. CDR3 in DNA: TGTGCCAGCTCACCCCAGGGACAAGACTACGAGCAGTACTTC. Encoded protein: CASSPQGQDYEQYF.

This chain joins TRBV6-5 and TRBJ2-1; TRBD2 matches 15 bases. Germline V gene lookup returns CDR1 MNHEY and CDR2 SVGAGI. Germline trimming cut 5 bases from V and 15 bases from J; bases unmatched to any gene: 5. This CDR3 contains 13 residues. The CDR3 here is CASSGLAGGHRFF. The CDR3 nucleotides read TGTGCCAGCAGTGGACTAGCGGGGGGGCATCGGTTCTTC.

The chain carries TRBV11-2 and TRBJ2-7, with D possibly called TRBD1 or TRBD2 (6 bases each). Germline V gene lookup returns CDR1 SGHAT and CDR2 FQNNGV. CDR3 length: 16 amino acids. Trimming took 1 base from V and 3 from J, leaving 16 bases between them. The CDR3 reads CASSLGWRGSFYEQYF. Written as DNA, the CDR3 is TGTGCCAGCAGCTTAGGTTGGAGGGGGTCCTTCTACGAGCAGTACTTC.

The chain has TRBV7-6 and TRBJ1-4; weak D call: TRBD1 (5 bases). Germline loops: CDR1 SGHVS, CDR2 FNYEAQ. The CDR3 is 16 residues long. V lost 3 bases and J lost 0, with 11 bases in between. CDR3 nucleotide sequence: TGTGCCAGCAGCTTCCCGGGGGGTGCAACTAATGAAAAACTGTTTTTT. Its translation is CASSFPGGATNEKLFF.

This clone was detected a few times. V is TRBV7-9 and J is TRBJ1-1, with D maybe TRBD1 (5 bases). CDR1 and CDR2 (germline): SEHNR, FQNEAQ (reference sequence). The CDR3 runs 15 residues. Trimming stripped 5 bases from V and 5 bases from J, with 18 bases between. This CDR3 is CASSQGTSGGTEAFF. CDR3 bases: TGTGCCAGCAGCCAAGGGACTAGCGGGGGAACTGAAGCTTTCTTT.

V usage is TRBV12-5 and J usage is TRBJ2-5; D gene unclear. CDR3 length equals 16 residues. Deletions cut 3 bases from V and 5 bases from J, with 19 bases between. Germline lookup yields CDR1 LGHNT and CDR2 FRNRAP. The CDR3 DNA reads TGTGCTAGTGGTTTCCTCCCGAGTCGAAGCAGGGAGACCCAGTACTTC. This encodes CASGFLPSRSRETQYF.

The J gene is TRBJ1-1, the V gene TRBV5-1; D is unclear. This CDR3 comprises 14 residues. V was cut by 6 bases and J by 0 bases, with 12 bases left in between. CDR1 and CDR2 (germline): SGHRS, YFSETQ. CDR3 in amino acids: CASKERALNTEAFF. The CDR3 coding sequence is TGCGCCAGCAAAGAGCGAGCATTGAACACTGAAGCTTTCTTT.

This clone was detected only once. The chain carries TRBV7-2 and TRBJ2-1; possibly TRBD1 for D (5 bases). CDR3 size: 15 residues. In germline, CDR1 is SGHTA, CDR2 FQGNSA. Trimming took off 0 bases at V and 9 bases at J, with 15 bases between the two ends. The chain's CDR3 is CASSLAPAGYAEQFF. For the CDR3, the DNA is TGTGCCAGCAGCTTAGCGCCCGCAGGGTATGCTGAGCAGTTCTTC.

The J gene is TRBJ1-1, the V gene TRBV7-2; 7 bases agree with TRBD1. The CDR3 is made up of 16 amino acids. The V segment lost 4 bases and the J segment 4 bases; nucleotides outside the gene matches: 12. Per the germline V gene, CDR1 is SGHTA and CDR2 is FQGNSA. CDR3 nucleotides: TGTGCCAGCAGCTCCCCCGCAGGGGGGGAGGGCACTGAAGCTTTCTTT. Protein: CASSSPAGGEGTEAFF. Filled out from reference TRBV7-2 and TRBJ1-1, the complete variable domain reads GAGVSQSPSNKVTEKGKDVELRCDPISGHTALYWYRQSLGQGLEFLIYFQGNSAPDKSGLPSDRFSAERTGGSVSTLTIQRTQQEDSAVYLCASSSPAGGEGTEAFFGQGTRLTVV.

The V and J genes are TRBV7-2 and TRBJ2-6, with D possibly matching TRBD2 (6 bases). CDR3 length: 17 residues. Per germline, CDR1 SGHTA and CDR2 FQGNSA. V was clipped by 3 bases and J by 4 bases, with 16 bases between them. In DNA, the CDR3 is TGTGCCAGCAGCTTCCTAGCCGGGGGTAGCGGGGCCAACGTCCTGACTTTC. It yields the protein CASSFLAGGSGANVLTF.

The sample holds a few counts of this clone. The chain has TRBV2 and TRBJ1-1; D is unclear. CDR1 and CDR2 (germline): SNHLY, FYNNEI. The ends were cut back, 4 bases at V and 11 bases at J, with 11 bases in the middle. The length of the CDR3 is 11 residues. In nucleotides, the CDR3 is TGTGCCAGCAGTGCGGCAGTCGAGGCTTTCTTT. Residues: CASSAAVEAFF. The whole variable domain, remainder taken from reference TRBV2 and TRBJ1-1, is EPEVTQTPSHQVTQMGQEVILRCVPISNHLYFYWYRQILGQKVEFLVSFYNNEISEKSEIFDDQFSVERPDGSNFTLKIRSTKLEDSAMYFCASSAAVEAFFGQGTRLTVV.

Only a few counts were recorded for this clone. V and J are TRBV2 and TRBJ2-1; the match to TRBD2 covers 9 bases. V lost 4 bases, J lost 6 bases, and 7 bases stayed unmatched. This CDR3 region has 15 residues. Germline CDR1 is SNHLY and CDR2 is FYNNEI. The CDR3 DNA sequence: TGTGCCAGCAGTGTTGATGCGGGGGGGATCAATGAGCAGTTCTTC. It codes for CASSVDAGGINEQFF.

This sequence joins TRBV29-1 and TRBJ2-5, with 7 bases lining up with TRBD1. Unmatched junction bases numbered 3, after V lost 4 bases and J lost 1 base. The CDR3 runs 13 residues. Germline V gives CDR1 SQVTM, CDR2 ANQGSEA. The DNA of the CDR3 is TGCAGCGTTGTTGACAGGGCCCAAGAGACCCAGTACTTC. Protein: CSVVDRAQETQYF.

The chain uses TRBV10-3 and TRBJ2-1; 12 bases agree with TRBD2. Germline values: CDR1 ENHRY, CDR2 SYGVKD. The CDR3 loop spans 16 amino acids. V trimming: 6 bases; J trimming: 8 bases; junction bases outside the gene matches: 11. In DNA form, the CDR3 reads TGTGCCATCAGCAGCGGGACTAGCGGGCTAACGGATGAGCAGTTCTTC. It yields the protein CAISSGTSGLTDEQFF.

The V and J genes are TRBV18 and TRBJ1-1; D might be TRBD1 (5 bases). With 6 bases removed from V and 4 bases from J, the gap between germline ends came to 12 bases. Germline V CDR1 and CDR2: KGHSH, LQKENI. This CDR3 is built from 13 residues. The CDR3 coding sequence is TGTGCCAGCTCCCTGGGGGAGGGCACTGAAGCTTTCTTT. The encoded protein is CASSLGEGTEAFF.

This clone has a single count. This chain joins TRBV4-3 and TRBJ1-2; D ambiguous. Trimming removed 4 bases from V and 5 bases from J, with 14 bases in between. Germline V CDR1 and CDR2: LGHNA, YSLEER. The CDR3 contains 14 residues. The CDR3 bases are TGCGCCAGCAGCCCCAGGCGGGAGGGTTATGGCTACACCTTC. It encodes CASSPRREGYGYTF.

The sample holds one count of this clone. The chain is built from TRBV5-3 and TRBJ1-4; 7 bases line up with TRBD1. TRBV5-3 is filed as an ORF, its function uncertain. The CDR3 contains 14 residues. The trim removed 8 bases at V and 3 bases at J, leaving 7 bases unmatched. The CDR3 nucleotides are TGTGCCAGCAGCGTCAGGGGGTCTAATGAAAAACTGTTTTTT. Its translation: CASSVRGSNEKLFF.

V gene TRBV6-5 combines with J gene TRBJ1-2; no clear D. V lost 4 bases, J lost 4 bases, and 16 bases lay in between. CDR3 length: 15 residues. Germline V gene lookup returns CDR1 MNHEY and CDR2 SVGAGI. This CDR3 is CASSSRRPSSYGYTF. CDR3 in DNA: TGTGCCAGCAGTTCCCGACGGCCCTCGAGCTATGGCTACACCTTC.

This clone was detected a few times. J is TRBJ2-5 and V is TRBV7-2; possibly TRBD2 for D (5 bases). The germline V gene encodes CDR1 SGHTA and CDR2 FQGNSA. The CDR3 consists of 14 residues. V was pared by 1 base and J by 2 bases, with 8 bases between. The CDR3 loop is CASSLDSGQETQYF. The CDR3 nucleotides read TGTGCCAGCAGCTTAGACAGCGGACAAGAGACCCAGTACTTC. Full variable domain (remainder filled in from reference TRBV7-2 and TRBJ2-5): GAGVSQSPSNKVTEKGKDVELRCDPISGHTALYWYRQSLGQGLEFLIYFQGNSAPDKSGLPSDRFSAERTGGSVSTLTIQRTQQEDSAVYLCASSLDSGQETQYFGPGTRLLVL.

The rearrangement joins TRBV6-5 to TRBJ1-1; 8 bases line up with TRBD1. The V segment lost 2 bases and the J segment 4 bases; nucleotides outside the gene matches: 0. Germline assignment: CDR1 MNHEY and CDR2 SVGAGI. CDR3 length equals 13 residues. In DNA form, the CDR3 reads TGTGCCAGCAGTTACGGACAGGGCACTGAAGCTTTCTTT. Translated: CASSYGQGTEAFF.

The chain joins TRBV7-9 to TRBJ1-6, with D unresolved. The CDR3 is 13 amino acids. Trimming took 0 bases from V and 8 from J, leaving 5 bases between them. In germline, CDR1 is SEHNR, CDR2 FQNEAQ (reference sequence). CDR3 nucleotides: TGTGCCAGCAGCTTAGCTGACTATTCACCCCTCCACTTT. Its protein is CASSLADYSPLHF.

The CDR3 coding sequence is TGTGCCATCATGGGGCCTAGCGGGGCTAGCACAGATACGCAGTATTTT. Amino acid sequence: CAIMGPSGASTDTQYF. The rearrangement links TRBV10-3 to TRBJ2-3; the match to TRBD2 covers 9 bases. J gave up 0 bases and V 7 bases, and 8 bases lay outside the gene matches. Looked up from germline, CDR1 is ENHRY and CDR2 is SYGVKD. The CDR3 consists of 16 residues.

CDR3: CASRGGQPGETQYF. CDR3 sequence (DNA): TGTGCCAGCAGGGGGGGACAGCCCGGCGAGACCCAGTACTTC. V usage is TRBV28 and J usage is TRBJ2-5, with TRBD1 as a possible D gene (7 bases). The CDR3 totals 14 residues. Per germline, CDR1 MDHEN and CDR2 SYDVKM. With 6 bases removed from V and 5 bases from J, the gap between germline ends came to 16 bases.